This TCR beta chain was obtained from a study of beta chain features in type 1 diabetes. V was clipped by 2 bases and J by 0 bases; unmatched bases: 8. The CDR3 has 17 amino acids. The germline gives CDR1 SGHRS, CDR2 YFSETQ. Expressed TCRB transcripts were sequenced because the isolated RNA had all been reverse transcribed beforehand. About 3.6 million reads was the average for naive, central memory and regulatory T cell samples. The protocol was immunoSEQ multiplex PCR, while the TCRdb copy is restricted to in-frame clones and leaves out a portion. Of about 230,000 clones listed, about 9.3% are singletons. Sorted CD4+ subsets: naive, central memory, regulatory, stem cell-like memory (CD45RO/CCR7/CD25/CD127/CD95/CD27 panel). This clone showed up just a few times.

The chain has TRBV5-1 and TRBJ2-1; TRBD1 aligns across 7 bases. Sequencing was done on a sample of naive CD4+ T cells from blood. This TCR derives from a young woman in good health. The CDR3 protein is CASSLSGQPSSYNEQFF. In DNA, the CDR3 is TGCGCCAGCAGCTTATCGGGACAGCCCAGCTCCTACAATGAGCAGTTCTTC.